Sequencing of this T cell receptor beta chain was carried out in a study of cytomegalovirus exposure and HLA in healthy donors. At the level of the study: About 79% of 350 to 400 genotyped donors fell in the Caucasian-associated ancestry cluster.

The junction had 7 bases not matched to a gene; V was cut back by 5 bases and J by 3 bases. This CDR3 contains 16 residues. Looked up from germline, CDR1 is SEHNR and CDR2 is FQNEAQ (reference sequence). PCR was performed using 60 Vbeta and 13 Jbeta primers. Sequencing used immunoSEQ multiplex PCR; TCRdb keeps in-frame clones, though not all of them. Altogether roughly 100,000 clones are present, 84% being singletons, with the ten largest covering around 5.6%. This clonotype originated in a woman aged 18-35 years in good health and CMV-seropositive. The rearrangement joins TRBV7-9 to TRBJ1-2; 12 nucleotides agree with TRBD1. Sequenced: PBMCs. The CDR3 sequence is CASSDGDRGRYYGYTF. CDR3 DNA: TGTGCCAGCAGCGACGGGGACAGGGGGCGGTACTATGGCTACACCTTC. The variable domain in full, completed from reference TRBV7-9 and TRBJ1-2, reads DTGVSQNPRHKITKRGQNVTFRCDPISEHNRLYWYRQTLGQGPEFLTYFQNEAQLEKSRLLSDRFSAERPKGSFSTLEIQRTEQGDSAMYLCASSDGDRGRYYGYTFGSGTRLTVV.